This TCR beta chain was sequenced during a study of cytomegalovirus exposure and HLA in healthy donors. Overall study results and limits: Later on, an analysis tied over 15,000 TCR beta sequences to HLA alleles at 0.05 false discovery rate. In a later analysis, parvovirus B19, influenza, CMV and Epstein-Barr virus appeared linked to several top co-occurrence clusters.

V lost 0 bases and J lost 5; bases outside the gene matches: 9. This CDR3 is built from 16 residues. Germline-derived CDR1 and CDR2 are KGHSH and LQKENI. Donors in the study were healthy people who gave bone marrow. The PCR used 60 Vbeta and 13 Jbeta primers. TCRdb's table, derived via immunoSEQ multiplex PCR, lists solely in-frame clones and lacks some. The table has about 130,000 clones, roughly three quarters seen once. Only one count was recorded for this clone. The target antigen is unknown. Specimen: PBMCs. The sequence came from a young man in good health and CMV-seronegative. The chain joins TRBV18 to TRBJ1-1; 7 bases fit TRBD1. The chain's CDR3 is CASSPPNTGEETEAFF. CDR3 in DNA: TGTGCCAGCTCACCACCGAATACAGGGGAGGAGACTGAAGCTTTCTTT.